This entry lists 20 T cell receptor beta chains sequenced from one sample in a study of blood T cell repertoires in COVID-19. Clones were sequenced by immunoSEQ multiplex PCR, and TCRdb holds only the in-frame ones, with some missing. Of about 210,000 clones listed, about 91% are singletons. The sample comprised PBMCs or T cells enriched from blood (not recorded which). These receptors all stem from a woman aged 40-49 years with acute COVID-19.

The sample holds one count of this clone. The germline gene is not matched at one end of the junction; a read error may be the cause. The V gene is TRBV5-8, the J gene TRBJ1-5; TRBD1 matches 7 bases. The CDR3 spans 16 residues. Per the germline V gene, CDR1 is SGHTS and CDR2 is YDEGEE. CDR3 in amino acids: CASSLHRGKGLTATSF. DNA for the CDR3: TGTGCCAGCAGCTTGCACAGGGGTAAAGGGTTGACGGCGACATCTTTT.

The chain couples TRBV11-2 to TRBJ1-2; no clear D gene. CDR3 length: 14 residues. Looked up from germline, CDR1 is SGHAT and CDR2 is FQNNGV. With 1 base removed from V and 6 bases from J, the gap between germline ends came to 12 bases. The CDR3 region has the DNA TGTGCCAGCAGCTTAGCAGGCGACCTTGATGGCTACACCTTC. Protein: CASSLAGDLDGYTF.

The sample holds a few counts of this clone. Here the CDR3 reads CAQSSSYEQYV. The CDR3 region has the DNA TGCGCCCAAAGTAGCTCCTACGAGCAGTACGTC. The chain couples TRBV10-2 to TRBJ2-7, with D unclear. This CDR3 is 11 amino acids long. Trimming cost V 11 bases and J 0 bases, with 8 bases left between them. CDR1 and CDR2 (germline): WSHSY, SAAADI.

V and J are TRBV5-1 and TRBJ2-6, with D perhaps TRBD1 (5 bases). The CDR3 covers 15 residues. The germline V gene has CDR1 SGHRS and CDR2 YFSETQ. V was trimmed by 0 bases and J by 14 bases, leaving 18 bases between them. The CDR3 DNA reads TGCGCCAGCAGCTTGGATACTGGGCAGGGAAACATCCTGACTTTC. Its protein product is CASSLDTGQGNILTF.

This chain connects TRBV28 to TRBJ2-3; the match to TRBD2 covers 11 bases. Germline CDR1 and CDR2: MDHEN and SYDVKM. The CDR3 consists of 20 residues. J gave up 2 bases and V 4 bases, and 17 bases lay outside the gene matches. This CDR3 reads CASSSRSALAGGLDTDTQYF. The CDR3, as DNA: TGTGCCAGCAGTTCGAGGTCTGCCTTAGCGGGAGGGCTGGACACAGATACGCAGTATTTT.

The chain uses TRBV3-1 (or the pseudogene TRBV3-2) and TRBJ1-1, with D tentatively TRBD1 (5 bases). This CDR3 is built from 15 residues. V lost 0 bases and J 6 bases, leaving 14 bases between the germline ends. Per germline, CDR1 LGHDT and CDR2 YNNKEL (reference sequence). For the CDR3, the DNA is TGTGCCAGCAGCCAAGATCAGGGCAGGGTTGCTGAAGCTTTCTTT. Its translation: CASSQDQGRVAEAFF.

The V gene is TRBV10-1, the J gene TRBJ1-2; 7 bases match TRBD1. Germline CDR1 WNHNN, CDR2 SYGVQD (reference sequence). The CDR3 extends over 15 amino acids. The trim removed 5 bases at V and 4 bases at J, leaving 10 bases unmatched. The CDR3 DNA follows: TGCGCCAGCAGTCCACCGGGACAGCCTTTCTATGGCTACACCTTC. Its translation is CASSPPGQPFYGYTF.

J is TRBJ2-3 and V is TRBV19; no reliable D call. With 2 bases removed from V and 2 bases from J, the gap between germline ends came to 8 bases. The CDR3 extends over 14 amino acids. CDR1 is LNHDA and CDR2 is SQIVND in the germline V gene (reference sequence). CDR3 DNA sequence: TGTGCCAGTAGTATAACTGCTTACACAGATACGCAGTATTTT. Translation: CASSITAYTDTQYF.

The genes are TRBV6-5 and TRBJ2-7; 7 bases align to TRBD2. The CDR3 totals 15 residues. Germline CDR1 MNHEY, CDR2 SVGAGI. Trimming cost V 7 bases and J 0 bases; bases outside gene matches: 9. The CDR3 protein is CASMSGLAGSYEQYV. The DNA of the CDR3 is TGTGCCAGCATGTCGGGGTTAGCGGGCTCCTACGAGCAGTACGTC.

This clone was recorded only once. This chain uses TRBV19 with TRBJ2-2; D is uncertain. The V end lost 4 bases, the J end lost 4 bases, and 16 bases lay between the germline ends. CDR3 length: 16 amino acids. The germline V gene has CDR1 LNHDA and CDR2 SQIVND (reference sequence). The DNA of the CDR3 is TGTGCCAGTAGTACCCGTGGTATGAGTGGCACCGGGGAGCTGTTTTTT. Translating gives CASSTRGMSGTGELFF. Filled out from reference TRBV19 and TRBJ2-2, the complete variable domain reads DGGITQSPKYLFRKEGQNVTLSCEQNLNHDAMYWYRQDPGQGLRLIYYSQIVNDFQKGDIAEGYSVSREKKESFPLTVTSAQKNPTAFYLCASSTRGMSGTGELFFGEGSRLTVL.

This sequence joins TRBV6-2 or TRBV6-3 and TRBJ1-5; TRBD1 might be the D (6 bases). The V and J ends lost 4 bases and 2 bases respectively, with 12 bases between them. The CDR3 consists of 15 residues. Germline CDR1 is MNHEY and CDR2 is SVGEGT. CDR3 sequence reads: CASSFGQSGNQPQHF. DNA of the CDR3: TGTGCCAGCAGTTTCGGACAGTCTGGCAATCAGCCCCAGCATTTT.

This clone showed up just once. V usage is TRBV7-6 and J usage is TRBJ1-5; 9 nucleotides align to TRBD1. The CDR3 has 15 amino acids. V shed 5 bases and J 4 bases; nucleotides not matched to a gene: 6. The germline V gene has CDR1 SGHVS and CDR2 FNYEAQ. CDR3 DNA: TGTGCCAGCAGCCTACAGGGGGCCCGGAATCAGCCCCAGCATTTT. The encoded protein is CASSLQGARNQPQHF.

The chain couples TRBV5-4 to TRBJ2-6; D unresolved. Germline-derived CDR1 and CDR2 are SGHNT and YYREEE (reference sequence). The CDR3 contains 17 residues. The V and J ends lost 0 bases and 0 bases respectively, with 10 bases between them. CDR3 sequence (DNA): TGTGCCAGCAGCTTGGGTCAGGCTCGCTCTGGGGCCAACGTCCTGACTTTC. Its protein product is CASSLGQARSGANVLTF.

The chain uses TRBV30 and TRBJ1-5, with unresolved D. The CDR3 is 12 residues long. With 1 base removed from V and 9 bases from J, the gap between germline ends came to 10 bases. Per germline, CDR1 GTSNPN and CDR2 SVGIG (reference sequence). Here the CDR3 reads CAWSEGRGPQHF. CDR3 bases: TGTGCCTGGAGTGAAGGGCGGGGGCCCCAGCATTTT.

The gene calls are TRBV10-3 and TRBJ1-5, with 8 bases lining up with TRBD1. The CDR3 is 14 residues long. In germline, CDR1 is ENHRY, CDR2 SYGVKD. Trimming at V came to 4 bases and at J to 5 bases, leaving 4 bases not matched to a gene. The CDR3 coding sequence is TGTGCCATCAGTGCCAACAGGGGGGATCAGCCCCAGCATTTT. Amino acid sequence: CAISANRGDQPQHF.

This chain connects TRBV29-1 to TRBJ1-2, with no clear D. The V gene lost 7 bases and the J gene lost 4 bases, with 16 bases spanning the gap. Germline assignment: CDR1 SQVTM and CDR2 ANQGSEA. The CDR3 length is 13 residues. The CDR3 nucleotides are TGCAGCGCGGAGGCTCGGGATTCCTATGGCTACACCTTC. Its protein is CSAEARDSYGYTF.

The chain joins TRBV18 to TRBJ1-5; tentatively, D is TRBD1 (5 bases). The ends were cut back, 3 bases at V and 0 bases at J, with 9 bases in the middle. The CDR3 is 15 residues long. The germline CDR1 and CDR2 sequences are KGHSH and LQKENI. The CDR3 nucleotides are TGTGCCAGCTCACCCCAGGGTAATAGCAATCAGCCCCAGCATTTT. Its protein is CASSPQGNSNQPQHF.

This chain links TRBV24-1 with TRBJ1-2; D not certain. The germline V gene has CDR1 KGHDR and CDR2 SFDVKD. The CDR3 extends over 14 amino acids. V was clipped by 6 bases and J by 6 bases, with 16 bases between them. The CDR3 here is CATSTSWADDGYTF. DNA for the CDR3: TGTGCCACCAGTACTAGCTGGGCAGACGATGGCTACACCTTC.

V gene TRBV28 combines with J gene TRBJ1-4; tentatively, D is TRBD1 (6 bases). Germline CDR1 reads MDHEN; CDR2 reads SYDVKM. The V end lost 3 bases, the J end lost 8 bases, and 13 bases lay between the germline ends. This CDR3 region has 14 residues. The CDR3: CASSLGRGREKLFF. CDR3 DNA sequence: TGTGCCAGCAGTTTGGGAAGGGGGAGAGAAAAACTGTTTTTT.

The chain carries TRBV3-1 (or the pseudogene TRBV3-2) and TRBJ2-7, with TRBD2 identical over 7 bases. V lost 2 bases and J lost 6; bases outside the gene matches: 4. In germline, CDR1 is LGHDT, CDR2 YNNKEL (reference sequence). The CDR3 is 13 amino acids. DNA for the CDR3: TGTGCCAGCAGCCAACCCGGGGGGACCGAGCAGTACTTC. Its translation is CASSQPGGTEQYF.